Listed below are T cell receptor beta chains from one sample, sequenced in a study of regulatory T cells in long-lasting Graves disease. TCRdb reprocessed the multiplex PCR reads via MiXCR and lists one record per CDR3 protein. The sample yields around 450,000 distinct CDR3 sequences, 15% seen once. The sample was also linked to a second study, of T cells in Graves' hyperthyroidism and ophthalmopathy.

Sequenced here: peripheral blood mononuclear cells (PBMCs), sampled at new diagnosis, from a patient treated with antithyroid drugs. The receptor set was obtained from a woman between 25 and 40 years old with Graves disease. Each CDR3 is given with its conserved first and last residue. Fields, in order: clone size, V gene, CDR3 length, D gene, J gene, CDR3 DNA, CDR3 protein. A D gene is named only where the DNA matches it firmly. Expanded clones get a size class; other rows say once, few or many, or leave the size out.

clone_size: many
v_call: TRBV20-1
cdr3_length: 12
d_call: NA
j_call: TRBJ1-1
cdr3_nt: TGCAGTGCTAGAGAGATGAACACTGAAGCTTTCTTT
cdr3_aa: CSAREMNTEAFF

clone_size: many
v_call: TRBV20-1
cdr3_length: 16
d_call: NA
j_call: TRBJ2-5
cdr3_nt: TGCAGTGCAAGTGGGGGGGGGCTCCGGACTCTCGAGACCCAGTACTTC
cdr3_aa: CSASGGGLRTLETQYF

clone_size: NA
v_call: TRBV2
cdr3_length: 13
d_call: NA
j_call: TRBJ1-2
cdr3_nt: TGTGCCAGCAGAGCGGCCCCTAACTATGGCTACACCTTC
cdr3_aa: CASRAAPNYGYTF

clone_size: many
v_call: TRBV5-1
cdr3_length: 17
d_call: TRBD2
j_call: TRBJ2-3
cdr3_nt: TGCGCCAGCAGCCTCCTAGCGGGAGGGCATAGGACAGATACGCAGTATTTT
cdr3_aa: CASSLLAGGHRTDTQYF

clone_size: few
v_call: TRBV25-1
cdr3_length: 15
d_call: TRBD1
j_call: TRBJ1-4
cdr3_nt: TGTGCCAGCAGTGCATCCGGGACAGCTAATGAAAAACTGTTTTTT
cdr3_aa: CASSASGTANEKLFF

clone_size: many
v_call: TRBV2
cdr3_length: 13
d_call: TRBD2
j_call: TRBJ2-1
cdr3_nt: TGTGCCGGAGGACTAGCGGGAGGGGGTGAGCAGTTCTTC
cdr3_aa: CAGGLAGGGEQFF

clone_size: NA
v_call: TRBV19
cdr3_length: 16
d_call: TRBD2
j_call: TRBJ2-1
cdr3_nt: TGTACCAGTAGCCGCCTAGCGGGAGGGCCGTACAATGAGCAGTTCTTC
cdr3_aa: CTSSRLAGGPYNEQFF

clone_size: many
v_call: TRBV11-2
cdr3_length: 16
d_call: NA
j_call: TRBJ2-1
cdr3_nt: TGTGCCAGCAGCCCTATAGGGGGAGGGCCCATAAATGAGCAGTTCTTC
cdr3_aa: CASSPIGGGPINEQFF

clone_size: many
v_call: TRBV7-3
cdr3_length: 18
d_call: TRBD1
j_call: TRBJ2-2
cdr3_nt: TGTGCCAGCAGCCTAAGGGGTGGGGACAGGCTACGCACCGGGGAGCTGTTTTTT
cdr3_aa: CASSLRGGDRLRTGELFF

clone_size: many
v_call: TRBV7-9
cdr3_length: 15
d_call: NA
j_call: TRBJ2-1
cdr3_nt: TGTGCCAGCAGCCGACCTCTAGATCCGGGAAATGAGCAGTTCTTC
cdr3_aa: CASSRPLDPGNEQFF

clone_size: many
v_call: TRBV30
cdr3_length: 12
d_call: NA
j_call: TRBJ1-1
cdr3_nt: TGTGCCTGGAGTCCCTGGGGCAGGGAAGCTTTCTTT
cdr3_aa: CAWSPWGREAFF

clone_size: NA
v_call: TRBV7-2
cdr3_length: 15
d_call: NA
j_call: TRBJ1-1
cdr3_nt: TGTGCCAGCAGCTTAGAGGGAGGGAGGGACACTGAAGCTTTCTTT
cdr3_aa: CASSLEGGRDTEAFF

clone_size: NA
v_call: TRBV20-1
cdr3_length: 10
d_call: NA
j_call: TRBJ1-1
cdr3_nt: TGCAGTGCCCCTGGTCTTACGACTTTCTTT
cdr3_aa: CSAPGLTTFF

clone_size: NA
v_call: TRBV12-3/TRBV12-4
cdr3_length: 16
d_call: TRBD2
j_call: TRBJ2-3
cdr3_nt: TGTGCCAGCATCCCGACTAGCGGGACACACACAGATACGCAGTATTTT
cdr3_aa: CASIPTSGTHTDTQYF

clone_size: many
v_call: TRBV11-2
cdr3_length: 15
d_call: TRBD2
j_call: TRBJ2-1
cdr3_nt: TGTGCCAGCAGCACTAGCGGGAGGAAAGGTAATGAGCAGTTCTTC
cdr3_aa: CASSTSGRKGNEQFF

clone_size: NA
v_call: TRBV29-1
cdr3_length: 10
d_call: NA
j_call: TRBJ1-1
cdr3_nt: TGCAGCGGACTGAACACTGAAGCTTCCTTT
cdr3_aa: CSGLNTEASF

clone_size: NA
v_call: TRBV28
cdr3_length: 15
d_call: NA
j_call: TRBJ1-1
cdr3_nt: TGTGCCAGCAGTTTAATTCGGGGGGGGGGTACTGAAGCTTTCTTT
cdr3_aa: CASSLIRGGGTEAFF

clone_size: NA
v_call: TRBV7-2
cdr3_length: 15
d_call: NA
j_call: TRBJ2-1
cdr3_nt: TGTGCCAGCAGCCCAGGGAGGACCGGCAACAATGAGCAGTTCTTC
cdr3_aa: CASSPGRTGNNEQFF

clone_size: many
v_call: TRBV11-3
cdr3_length: 17
d_call: NA
j_call: TRBJ2-2
cdr3_nt: TGTGCCAGCAGACACAGGACAGCCGGCGGCAACACCGGGGAGCTGTTTTTT
cdr3_aa: CASRHRTAGGNTGELFF

clone_size: NA
v_call: TRBV12-3/TRBV12-4
cdr3_length: 13
d_call: NA
j_call: TRBJ1-6
cdr3_nt: TGTGCCAGCAGTTTAGGGGGGACTTCACCCCTCCACTTT
cdr3_aa: CASSLGGTSPLHF

clone_size: NA
v_call: TRBV10-3
cdr3_length: 12
d_call: NA
j_call: TRBJ2-7
cdr3_nt: TGTGCCATTCAGGGGTCTAACTACGAGCAGTACTTC
cdr3_aa: CAIQGSNYEQYF

clone_size: many
v_call: TRBV20-1
cdr3_length: 11
d_call: TRBD1
j_call: TRBJ2-7
cdr3_nt: TGCAGTGCCATACAGGGGTACGAGCAGTACTTC
cdr3_aa: CSAIQGYEQYF

clone_size: many
v_call: TRBV20-1
cdr3_length: 13
d_call: NA
j_call: TRBJ1-2
cdr3_nt: TGCAGTGCTAGAGATCCGTCCATCTATGGCTACACCTTC
cdr3_aa: CSARDPSIYGYTF

clone_size: few
v_call: TRBV24-1
cdr3_length: 13
d_call: NA
j_call: TRBJ2-3
cdr3_nt: TGTGCCACCTCGGTTAGCGGCGCAGATACGCAGTATTTT
cdr3_aa: CATSVSGADTQYF

clone_size: many
v_call: TRBV6-1
cdr3_length: 14
d_call: TRBD2
j_call: TRBJ2-1
cdr3_nt: TGTGCCAGCACGGGGCGGGAGTTTCGGGATGAGCAGTTCTTC
cdr3_aa: CASTGREFRDEQFF

clone_size: NA
v_call: TRBV20-1
cdr3_length: 12
d_call: NA
j_call: TRBJ1-5
cdr3_nt: TGCAGTGCCGCAGGGTTCAATCAGCCCCAGCATTTT
cdr3_aa: CSAAGFNQPQHF

clone_size: many
v_call: TRBV7-6
cdr3_length: 16
d_call: TRBD2
j_call: TRBJ2-5
cdr3_nt: TGTGCCAGCAGCCCCGGACTAGCGGGAGCGGTAGGGACCCAGTACTTC
cdr3_aa: CASSPGLAGAVGTQYF

clone_size: NA
v_call: TRBV7-9
cdr3_length: 14
d_call: TRBD1
j_call: TRBJ2-5
cdr3_nt: TGTGCCAGCATCCGGCGACAGGGGGAAGAGACCCAGTACTTC
cdr3_aa: CASIRRQGEETQYF

clone_size: NA
v_call: TRBV7-3
cdr3_length: 20
d_call: TRBD2
j_call: TRBJ2-7
cdr3_nt: TGTGCCAGCAGCTTAACGGGTGGACTAGCGGGAGAAATCCCTTTCTACGAGCAGTACTTC
cdr3_aa: CASSLTGGLAGEIPFYEQYF

clone_size: NA
v_call: TRBV10-3
cdr3_length: 15
d_call: NA
j_call: TRBJ2-2
cdr3_nt: TGTGCCACCAGGGCGGGGAGCGGAGACACCGGGGAGCTGTTTTTT
cdr3_aa: CATRAGSGDTGELFF

clone_size: many
v_call: TRBV6-5
cdr3_length: 15
d_call: TRBD1
j_call: TRBJ2-7
cdr3_nt: TGTGCCAGCAGTTACTTGGGACAGGTGCACTACGAGCAGTACTTC
cdr3_aa: CASSYLGQVHYEQYF

clone_size: many
v_call: TRBV5-8
cdr3_length: 15
d_call: TRBD1
j_call: TRBJ1-2
cdr3_nt: TGTGCCAGCAGTCGAGGACAGGGCTTTAACTATGGCTACACCTTC
cdr3_aa: CASSRGQGFNYGYTF

clone_size: many
v_call: TRBV24-1
cdr3_length: 11
d_call: NA
j_call: TRBJ2-7
cdr3_nt: TGTGCCACCAGTGACACTAGGGAGCAGTACTTC
cdr3_aa: CATSDTREQYF

clone_size: many
v_call: TRBV7-8
cdr3_length: 19
d_call: NA
j_call: TRBJ2-1
cdr3_nt: TGTGCCAGCAGCGCCTCTGGATCAGCGGCCACTATACCTTACAATGAGCAGTTCTTC
cdr3_aa: CASSASGSAATIPYNEQFF

clone_size: many
v_call: TRBV12-3/TRBV12-4
cdr3_length: 14
d_call: TRBD2
j_call: TRBJ2-1
cdr3_nt: TGTGCCAGCAGGGCGGGACTAGCCTACAATGAGCAGTTCTTC
cdr3_aa: CASRAGLAYNEQFF

clone_size: NA
v_call: TRBV12-3/TRBV12-4
cdr3_length: 14
d_call: NA
j_call: TRBJ1-3
cdr3_nt: TGTGCCAGCAGTTGGGTTGTCGTAGCGAACACCATATATTTT
cdr3_aa: CASSWVVVANTIYF

clone_size: once
v_call: TRBV6-2/TRBV6-3
cdr3_length: 16
d_call: TRBD2
j_call: TRBJ2-1
cdr3_nt: TGTGCCAGCAGACTAACTAGCGGGAGACCCTACAATGAGCAGTTCTTC
cdr3_aa: CASRLTSGRPYNEQFF

clone_size: many
v_call: TRBV24-1
cdr3_length: 16
d_call: NA
j_call: TRBJ2-1
cdr3_nt: TGTGCCACCAGTGATCCTCCGGGACGGAAAAACAATGAGCAGTTCTTC
cdr3_aa: CATSDPPGRKNNEQFF

clone_size: few
v_call: TRBV18
cdr3_length: 15
d_call: NA
j_call: TRBJ2-5
cdr3_nt: TGTGCCAGCTCACCTGAACTGGACGGACAAGAGACCCAGTACTTC
cdr3_aa: CASSPELDGQETQYF

clone_size: many
v_call: TRBV3-1
cdr3_length: 14
d_call: NA
j_call: TRBJ2-1
cdr3_nt: TGTGCCAGCAGTTTCGGCTACGCAAACAATGAGCAGTTCTTC
cdr3_aa: CASSFGYANNEQFF

clone_size: few
v_call: TRBV7-9
cdr3_length: 16
d_call: NA
j_call: TRBJ1-3
cdr3_nt: TGTGCCAGCAGCCCTGATGGGGGGGGGCGAGGAAACACCATATATTTT
cdr3_aa: CASSPDGGGRGNTIYF

clone_size: NA
v_call: TRBV6-1
cdr3_length: 16
d_call: NA
j_call: TRBJ2-3
cdr3_nt: TGTGCCAGCAGCCCAACCGCCGGATCTAGCACAGATACGCAGTATTTT
cdr3_aa: CASSPTAGSSTDTQYF

clone_size: few
v_call: TRBV18
cdr3_length: 19
d_call: TRBD2
j_call: TRBJ2-4
cdr3_nt: TGTGCCAGCTCACCAAGCCTTGAGCGGGAGTTCGGGTCCAAAAACATTCAGTACTTC
cdr3_aa: CASSPSLEREFGSKNIQYF

clone_size: many
v_call: TRBV5-1
cdr3_length: 16
d_call: TRBD1
j_call: TRBJ2-3
cdr3_nt: TGCGCCAGCAGCTCCAGACAGGGGTTCGGCACAGATACGCAGTATTTT
cdr3_aa: CASSSRQGFGTDTQYF

clone_size: few
v_call: TRBV6-1
cdr3_length: 13
d_call: NA
j_call: TRBJ2-3
cdr3_nt: TGTGCCAGCAGCGCCCGGGACATAGATACGCAGTATTTT
cdr3_aa: CASSARDIDTQYF

clone_size: NA
v_call: TRBV7-8
cdr3_length: 16
d_call: NA
j_call: TRBJ1-6
cdr3_nt: TGTGCCAGCAGCGTAGGCAGGAGCTCCTATAATTCACCCCTCCACTTT
cdr3_aa: CASSVGRSSYNSPLHF

clone_size: many
v_call: TRBV7-3
cdr3_length: 12
d_call: NA
j_call: TRBJ2-1
cdr3_nt: TGTGCCAGCAGCATCTCGGCGTCTGAGCAGTTCTTC
cdr3_aa: CASSISASEQFF

clone_size: few
v_call: TRBV5-1
cdr3_length: 15
d_call: TRBD1
j_call: TRBJ1-5
cdr3_nt: TGCGCCAGCAGCTTGGGGACAGGGGGCCAACAGCCCCAGCATTTT
cdr3_aa: CASSLGTGGQQPQHF

clone_size: many
v_call: TRBV29-1
cdr3_length: 13
d_call: NA
j_call: TRBJ1-1
cdr3_nt: TGCAGCGTTGAGGGACGGTTGGTCACTGAAGCTTTCTTT
cdr3_aa: CSVEGRLVTEAFF

clone_size: many
v_call: TRBV5-6
cdr3_length: 14
d_call: NA
j_call: TRBJ2-7
cdr3_nt: TGTGCCAGCAGCTTGAGTTGGGGAGCCTACGAGCAGTACTTC
cdr3_aa: CASSLSWGAYEQYF

clone_size: many
v_call: TRBV12-3/TRBV12-4
cdr3_length: 15
d_call: NA
j_call: TRBJ1-2
cdr3_nt: TGTGCCAGCAGCCGTCGTGCAGGGGCTGGGGATGGCTACACCTTC
cdr3_aa: CASSRRAGAGDGYTF

clone_size: many
v_call: TRBV24-1
cdr3_length: 13
d_call: NA
j_call: TRBJ2-2
cdr3_nt: TGTGCCACCAGTGAGCACAACACCGGGGAGCTGTTTTTT
cdr3_aa: CATSEHNTGELFF

clone_size: few
v_call: TRBV4-1
cdr3_length: 15
d_call: NA
j_call: TRBJ2-3
cdr3_nt: TGCGCCAGCAGCCCCGACGTAGGAGCCACAGATACGCAGTATTTT
cdr3_aa: CASSPDVGATDTQYF

clone_size: few
v_call: TRBV2
cdr3_length: 16
d_call: TRBD1
j_call: TRBJ2-3
cdr3_nt: TGTGCCAGCAGCGTAGCCGGGACAGGGAGGACAGATACGCAGTATTTT
cdr3_aa: CASSVAGTGRTDTQYF

clone_size: few
v_call: TRBV15
cdr3_length: 14
d_call: TRBD2
j_call: TRBJ2-1
cdr3_nt: TGTGCCACCGCTAGCGGGAGCCTCTACAATGAGCAGTTCTTC
cdr3_aa: CATASGSLYNEQFF

clone_size: many
v_call: TRBV6-1
cdr3_length: 16
d_call: TRBD2
j_call: TRBJ2-1
cdr3_nt: TGTGCCAGCAGTCAGAGATTAGCGGGAGGGCCAAATGAGCAGTTCTTC
cdr3_aa: CASSQRLAGGPNEQFF

clone_size: many
v_call: TRBV11-3
cdr3_length: 12
d_call: NA
j_call: TRBJ2-7
cdr3_nt: TGTGCCAGCAGCTTAAGAAAATACGAGCAGTACTTC
cdr3_aa: CASSLRKYEQYF

clone_size: NA
v_call: TRBV19
cdr3_length: 13
d_call: NA
j_call: TRBJ2-7
cdr3_nt: TGTGCCAGTGGACCGGGGGCGGCCTACGAGCAGTACTTC
cdr3_aa: CASGPGAAYEQYF

clone_size: many
v_call: TRBV27
cdr3_length: 16
d_call: TRBD2
j_call: TRBJ2-1
cdr3_nt: TGTGCCAGCAGTCCCCGCCAAGCGGGAGGGCACAATGAGCAGTTCTTC
cdr3_aa: CASSPRQAGGHNEQFF

clone_size: many
v_call: TRBV12-3/TRBV12-4
cdr3_length: 15
d_call: NA
j_call: TRBJ1-6
cdr3_nt: TGTGCCAGCAGTTCAGAGACAGGCTCCAATTCACCCCTCCACTTT
cdr3_aa: CASSSETGSNSPLHF